These T cell receptor beta chains were read from a single sample in a study of early T cells in non-severe SARS-CoV-2 infection. TCRdb itself ran the 5' RACE reads through MiXCR, one entry per CDR3 protein. The sample yields fewer than 65,000 distinct CDR3 sequences, approximately 8% seen once. The sample consisted of whole blood, taken at baseline. These receptors were obtained from an adult who was a healthcare worker with PCR-confirmed SARS-CoV-2 infection or an uninfected control (not recorded which). Each CDR3 is given with its conserved first and last residue. The order of the fields is D gene, clone size, J gene, V gene, CDR3 protein, CDR3 DNA. The D gene is left open where the match is weak. Clone size is given for some rows only: seen once, a few or many times, or a class if the clone is expanded.

TRBD1 - TRBJ2-7 TRBV14 CASERQGAGEQYF TGTGCCAGCGAGAGACAGGGGGCCGGCGAGCAGTACTTC
TRBD2 few TRBJ2-2 TRBV29-1 CSVERTGGPTGELFF TGCAGCGTTGAACGAACGGGAGGGCCTACCGGGGAGCTGTTTTTT
- many TRBJ2-5 TRBV3-1 CASSQALRLRTQETQYF TGTGCCAGCAGCCAAGCCCTCCGGCTGCGGACACAAGAGACCCAGTACTTC
- - TRBJ2-2 TRBV2 CASSEEGKYTGELFF TGTGCTAGCAGTGAAGAGGGGAAATACACCGGGGAGCTGTTTTTT
- - TRBJ2-4 TRBV30 CAWTAGDIQYF TGTGCCTGGACGGCCGGGGACATTCAGTACTTC
TRBD1 - TRBJ1-1 TRBV30 CAWSSQGAYGNTEAFF TGTGCCTGGAGTTCCCAGGGGGCTTATGGTAACACTGAAGCTTTCTTT
- few TRBJ1-2 TRBV20-1 CSAREGSNSHGYTF TGCAGTGCTAGAGAAGGGAGCAATTCCCATGGCTACACCTTC
- many TRBJ1-5 TRBV13 CASSLSPRNQPQHF TGTGCCAGCAGCTTAAGCCCCAGAAATCAGCCCCAGCATTTT
- many TRBJ1-5 TRBV5-1 CASSPGTGSNQPQHF TGCGCCAGCAGCCCCGGGACGGGTAGCAATCAGCCCCAGCATTTT
- few TRBJ1-5 TRBV6-2/TRBV6-3 CASRGNRGNQPQHF TGTGCCAGCAGAGGAAACAGGGGCAATCAGCCCCAGCATTTT
- few TRBJ2-7 TRBV4-1 CASSDQTWGHTYEQYF TGCGCCAGCAGCGACCAAACCTGGGGCCATACCTACGAGCAGTACTTC
- - TRBJ1-6 TRBV4-2 CASSQVGARTNSPLHF TGTGCCAGCAGCCAAGTAGGAGCTAGAACCAATTCACCCCTCCACTTT
- - TRBJ1-5 TRBV20-1 CSARADGYSNQPQHF TGCAGTGCTAGGGCGGACGGCTATAGCAATCAGCCCCAGCATTTT
TRBD2 many TRBJ2-1 TRBV7-3 CASTPSGRRGGEQFF TGTGCCAGCACCCCTAGCGGGAGAAGGGGAGGTGAGCAGTTCTTC
- - TRBJ1-5 TRBV2 CASSEESDSNQPQHF TGTGCCAGCAGTGAGGAGTCGGATAGCAATCAGCCCCAGCATTTT
- few TRBJ2-3 TRBV7-6 CASSSDSYTQYF TGTGCCAGCAGCTCTGACAGTTATACGCAGTATTTT
- few TRBJ2-5 TRBV4-1 CASSQDRSGKYQETQYF TGCGCCAGCAGCCAAGATCGCAGCGGAAAGTACCAAGAGACCCAGTACTTC
- - TRBJ2-5 TRBV20-1 CSASSPPQETQYF TGCAGTGCTAGCTCTCCCCCCCAAGAGACCCAGTACTTC
- - TRBJ1-2 TRBV11-3 CASSPGLSNYGYTF TGTGCCAGCAGCCCGGGCCTATCAAACTATGGCTACACCTTC
- many TRBJ2-6 TRBV19 CASRPLGANVLTF TGTGCCAGCCGTCCTTTAGGGGCCAACGTCCTGACTTTC
TRBD1 few TRBJ2-3 TRBV5-1 CASSWTGAYTDTQYF TGCGCCAGCAGCTGGACAGGAGCCTACACAGATACGCAGTATTTT
TRBD1 few TRBJ1-2 TRBV20-1 CSAIGERQGSYGYTF TGCAGTGCGATAGGCGAGAGACAGGGATCCTATGGCTACACCTTC
TRBD1 few TRBJ1-1 TRBV7-9 CASSPWTGGSAEAFF TGTGCCAGCAGCCCCTGGACAGGGGGCTCCGCTGAAGCTTTCTTT
TRBD1 - TRBJ2-2 TRBV2 CASTEQGSAGELFF TGTGCCAGCACCGAACAGGGGTCCGCCGGGGAGCTGTTTTTT
- many TRBJ2-2 TRBV29-1 CSVDVGPEAGELFF TGCAGCGTTGATGTCGGTCCGGAGGCCGGGGAGCTGTTTTTT
TRBD1 - TRBJ2-1 TRBV27 CASPPLGQGLSYNEQFF TGTGCCAGCCCACCCCTGGGACAGGGTCTCTCCTACAATGAGCAGTTCTTC
- many TRBJ1-5 TRBV28 CASSYSIRARGDQPQHF TGTGCCAGCAGTTACTCGATCCGGGCAAGGGGCGATCAGCCCCAGCATTTT
- many TRBJ2-1 TRBV18 CASSPPWVEQFF TGTGCCAGCTCACCCCCCTGGGTTGAGCAGTTCTTC
TRBD2 many TRBJ2-3 TRBV7-3 CASSSGLAGGSRVDTQYF TGTGCCAGCAGCTCCGGACTAGCGGGAGGGTCCCGTGTGGATACGCAGTATTTT
- few TRBJ2-1 TRBV6-2/TRBV6-3 CASTKDRNRSGQFF TGTGCCAGCACTAAAGACAGGAACCGTAGTGGGCAGTTCTTC
TRBD1 - TRBJ2-7 TRBV3-1 CASSSRTGDSYEQYF TGTGCCAGCAGCTCCCGGACAGGGGACTCCTACGAGCAGTACTTC
- - TRBJ2-2 TRBV19 CASSMMGANTGELFF TGTGCCAGTAGTATGATGGGAGCGAACACCGGGGAGCTGTTTTTT
- - TRBJ2-2 TRBV11-2 CASSFLYTGELFF TGTGCCAGCAGCTTCCTGTACACCGGGGAGCTGTTTTTT
- few TRBJ2-5 TRBV20-1 CSARDHQGMETQYF TGCAGTGCTAGAGATCACCAGGGAATGGAGACCCAGTACTTC
TRBD1 many TRBJ1-2 TRBV11-1 CASSFLEGQGHGYTF TGTGCCAGCAGCTTCTTGGAGGGACAGGGTCATGGCTACACCTTC
TRBD2 - TRBJ2-5 TRBV3-1 CASSPTSGGNGETQYF TGTGCCAGCAGCCCCACTAGCGGGGGGAATGGAGAGACCCAGTACTTC
TRBD1 - TRBJ2-5 TRBV18 CASSPQVTGQETQYF TGTGCCAGCTCACCACAAGTGACAGGGCAAGAGACCCAGTACTTC
- - TRBJ1-2 TRBV5-1 CASSLGTTEGYTF TGCGCCAGCAGCTTGGGGACAACCGAAGGCTACACCTTC
TRBD2 - TRBJ2-1 TRBV7-2 CASRPPSGGGEQFF TGTGCCAGCAGACCTCCTAGCGGGGGTGGTGAGCAGTTCTTC
TRBD1 few TRBJ2-3 TRBV10-3 CAISELRGTDTQYF TGTGCCATCAGTGAGCTCAGGGGGACAGATACGCAGTATTTT
- - TRBJ2-1 TRBV25-1 CASSEGSGTYNEQFF TGTGCCAGCAGTGAAGGGTCGGGGACCTACAATGAGCAGTTCTTC
- - TRBJ1-6 TRBV9 CASSVRVTNSPLHF TGTGCCAGCAGCGTACGGGTTACTAATTCACCCCTCCACTTT
TRBD1 many TRBJ2-1 TRBV19 CASSIGTGGYNEQFF TGTGCCAGTAGTATTGGGACAGGGGGTTACAATGAGCAGTTCTTC
- - TRBJ2-7 TRBV13 CASSTTDSPGREQYF TGTGCCAGCAGCACAACGGACAGCCCCGGGCGCGAGCAGTACTTC
- few TRBJ2-6 TRBV29-1 CSVPGTPSGANVLIF TGCAGCGTACCCGGGACACCCTCTGGGGCCAACGTCCTGATTTTC
- many TRBJ2-3 TRBV20-1 CSARDPVPGTDTQYF TGCAGTGCTAGAGATCCAGTACCGGGCACAGATACGCAGTATTTT
TRBD2 many TRBJ2-3 TRBV10-3 CAIQRGTSDTDTQYF TGTGCCATCCAACGCGGGACTAGCGACACAGATACGCAGTATTTT